Included here is one TCR beta chain sequence, with context. TCRdb keeps only in-frame clones here, not all; method: immunoSEQ multiplex PCR. The sample has roughly 80,000 clones, roughly nine tenths seen once. The entry originates in a study of blood T cell repertoires in COVID-19. The specimen was peripheral blood. The source of this sequence is a human donor in a cohort sampled during active COVID-19.

CDR3 DNA: TGTGCCAGCAGCGCGGACAGGGGAGGTACGCAGTATTTT. It is translated as CASSADRGGTQYF. J is TRBJ2-3 and V is TRBV11-1; 9 nucleotides line up with TRBD1. V was pared by 5 bases and J by 8 bases, with 5 bases of the junction left unmatched. The CDR3 is made up of 13 amino acids. Per germline, CDR1 SGHAT and CDR2 FQDESV (reference sequence).